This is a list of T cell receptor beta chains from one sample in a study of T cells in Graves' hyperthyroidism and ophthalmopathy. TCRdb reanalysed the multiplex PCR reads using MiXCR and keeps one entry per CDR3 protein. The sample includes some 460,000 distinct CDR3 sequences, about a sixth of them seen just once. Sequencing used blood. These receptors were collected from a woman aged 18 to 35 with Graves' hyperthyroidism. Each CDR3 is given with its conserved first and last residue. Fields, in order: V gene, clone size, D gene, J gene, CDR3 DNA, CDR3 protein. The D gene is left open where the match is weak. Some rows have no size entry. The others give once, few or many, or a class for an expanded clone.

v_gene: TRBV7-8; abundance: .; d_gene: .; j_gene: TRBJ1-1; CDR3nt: TGTACCAGCAGCTTAGTAACGGTACAGAACACTGAAGCTTTCTTT; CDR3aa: CTSSLVTVQNTEAFF
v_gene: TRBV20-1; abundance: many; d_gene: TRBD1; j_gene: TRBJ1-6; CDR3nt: TGCAGTGCTAGAACTACCACGGACAGGGTTTCACCCCTCCACTTT; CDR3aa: CSARTTTDRVSPLHF
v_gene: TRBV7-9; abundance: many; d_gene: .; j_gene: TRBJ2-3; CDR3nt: TGTGCCAGCAGCTTGAGACCTCTCACAGATACGCAGTATTTT; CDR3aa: CASSLRPLTDTQYF
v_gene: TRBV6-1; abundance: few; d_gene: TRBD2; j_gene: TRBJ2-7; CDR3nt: TGTGCCAGCAGGTTCGGACTAGCGGGAGGATCTACCGAGCAGTACTTC; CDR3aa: CASRFGLAGGSTEQYF
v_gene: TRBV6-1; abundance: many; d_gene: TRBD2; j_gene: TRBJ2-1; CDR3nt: TGTGCCAGCAGCCCGGGACTAGCGGGGATCTCCTACAATGAGCAGTTCTTC; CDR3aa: CASSPGLAGISYNEQFF
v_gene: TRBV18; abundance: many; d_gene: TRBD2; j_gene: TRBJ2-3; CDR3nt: TGTGCCAGCGGACTAGCGGGGCAATCCACAGATACGCAGTATTTT; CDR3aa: CASGLAGQSTDTQYF
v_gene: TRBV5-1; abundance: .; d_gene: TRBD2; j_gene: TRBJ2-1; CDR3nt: TGCGCCAGCAGCTTGCAGCCTATCCGACTAGCGGGGTACGATGAGCAGTTCTTC; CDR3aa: CASSLQPIRLAGYDEQFF
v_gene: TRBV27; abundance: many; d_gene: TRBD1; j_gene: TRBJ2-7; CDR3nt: TGTGCCAGCAGCCCCCGCGATTCAGTCAGGGGGCTCAACGAGCAGTACTTC; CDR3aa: CASSPRDSVRGLNEQYF
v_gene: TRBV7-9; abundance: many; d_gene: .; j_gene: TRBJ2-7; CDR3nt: TGTGCCAGCAGCTTAGTCGGTTCTCGGTCCTACGAGCAGTACTTC; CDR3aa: CASSLVGSRSYEQYF
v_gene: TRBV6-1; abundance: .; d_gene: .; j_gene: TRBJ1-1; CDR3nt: TGTGCCAGCAGCCTTGGACTGACTGAAGCTTTCTTT; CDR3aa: CASSLGLTEAFF
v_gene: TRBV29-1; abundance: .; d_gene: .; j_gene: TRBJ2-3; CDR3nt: TGCAGCGCTCCGGGTACCCCCCATACGCAGTATTTT; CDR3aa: CSAPGTPHTQYF
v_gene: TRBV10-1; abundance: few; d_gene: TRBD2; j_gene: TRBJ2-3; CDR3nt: TGCGCCAGCAGTCCCTCCTTCGGGAGCGGGAGAGCAGATACGCAGTATTTT; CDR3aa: CASSPSFGSGRADTQYF
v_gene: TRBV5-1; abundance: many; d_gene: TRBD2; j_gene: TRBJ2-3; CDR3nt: TGCGCCAGCAGCTTGGCCCTAGCGGGGTATGCAGATACGCAGTATTTT; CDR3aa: CASSLALAGYADTQYF
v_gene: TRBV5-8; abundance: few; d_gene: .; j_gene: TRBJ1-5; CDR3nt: TGTGCCAGCAACGACTGGGAGGGTCAGCCCCAGCATTTT; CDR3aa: CASNDWEGQPQHF
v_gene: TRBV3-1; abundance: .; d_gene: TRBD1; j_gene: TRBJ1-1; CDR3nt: TGTGCCAGCAGCCTGGACAGGGGGCACACTGAAGCTTTCTTT; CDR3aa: CASSLDRGHTEAFF
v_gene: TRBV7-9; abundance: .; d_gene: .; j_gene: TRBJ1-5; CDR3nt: TGTGCCAGCAGTGAAGGGGGAGGGGCAGGGGAGGCCCAGCATTTT; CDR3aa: CASSEGGGAGEAQHF
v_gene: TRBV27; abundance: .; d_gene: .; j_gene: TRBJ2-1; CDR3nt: TGTGCCAGCAGTTTAGGGCACCCCCTCAGCGACAATGAGCAGTTCTTC; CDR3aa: CASSLGHPLSDNEQFF
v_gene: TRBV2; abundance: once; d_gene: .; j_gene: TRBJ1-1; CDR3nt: TGTGCCAGCAGGATTGAGGGAGTTGGGCGTACTGAAGCTTTCTTT; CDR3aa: CASRIEGVGRTEAFF
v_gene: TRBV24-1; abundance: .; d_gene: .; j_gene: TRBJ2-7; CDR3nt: TGTGCCACCAGTGACTCTACTCGAACGGGCTCCTGCGAGCAGTACTTC; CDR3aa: CATSDSTRTGSCEQYF
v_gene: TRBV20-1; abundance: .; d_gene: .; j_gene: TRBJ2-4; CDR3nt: TGCAGTGCTAGAGACCCGACAGGGGAGGGAAACATTCAGTACTTC; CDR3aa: CSARDPTGEGNIQYF
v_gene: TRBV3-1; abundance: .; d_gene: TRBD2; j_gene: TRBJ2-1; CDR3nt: TGTGCCAGCAGCCAAGGAGCGGGAGGCCCAGTAGGGAATGAGCAGTTCTTC; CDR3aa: CASSQGAGGPVGNEQFF
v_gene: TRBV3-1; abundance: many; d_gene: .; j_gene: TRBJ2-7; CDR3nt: TGTGCCAGCAGCCTAGTATTTCGAGCGGGACAAGAAACCTACGAGCAGTACTTC; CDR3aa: CASSLVFRAGQETYEQYF
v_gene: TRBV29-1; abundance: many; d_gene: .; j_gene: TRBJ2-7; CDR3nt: TGCAGCGTCTCCGGAGTTACTACACCCTACGAGCAGTACTTC; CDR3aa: CSVSGVTTPYEQYF
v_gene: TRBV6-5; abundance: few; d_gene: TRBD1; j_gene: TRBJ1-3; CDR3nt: TGTGCCAGCAGTTACTCCGTGGCAGGGGGCCCCTCTGAAAACACCATATATTTT; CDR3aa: CASSYSVAGGPSENTIYF
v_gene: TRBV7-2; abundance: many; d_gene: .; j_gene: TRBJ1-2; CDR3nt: TGTACCAGCAGCCTAGCTGGCAGAGACTATGGCTACACCTTC; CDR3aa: CTSSLAGRDYGYTF
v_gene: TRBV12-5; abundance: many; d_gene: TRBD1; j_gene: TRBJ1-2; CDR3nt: TGTGCTAGTGGTTTGGCTGCCGACAGGGCCTATGGCTACACCTTC; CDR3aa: CASGLAADRAYGYTF
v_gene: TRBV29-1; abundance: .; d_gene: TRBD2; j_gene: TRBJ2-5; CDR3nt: TGCAGCGTTGAAGATTGGCTAGCGGGAGTGGGGGAGACCCAGTACTTC; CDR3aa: CSVEDWLAGVGETQYF
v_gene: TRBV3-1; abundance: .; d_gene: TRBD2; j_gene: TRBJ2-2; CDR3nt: TGTGCCAGCAGCCACTCGACTAGCGGGGGGGCTAGGGCCGGGGAGCTGTTTTTT; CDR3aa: CASSHSTSGGARAGELFF
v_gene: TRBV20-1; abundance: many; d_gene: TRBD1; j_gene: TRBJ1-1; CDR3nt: TGCAGTGCTAGGCCCCCCACCGGACAGGGGATAAGGCCTGAAGCTTTCTTT; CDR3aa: CSARPPTGQGIRPEAFF
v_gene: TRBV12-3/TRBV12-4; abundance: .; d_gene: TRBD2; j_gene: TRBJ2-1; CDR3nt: TGTGCCAGCAGTTTACTAGCGGGGGCCGGAAAGTTCTTC; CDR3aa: CASSLLAGAGKFF
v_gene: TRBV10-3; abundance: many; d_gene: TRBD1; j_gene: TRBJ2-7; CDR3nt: TGTGCCATCAGTGAGTCGACACCCAGGACAGGGAGCTACGAGCAGTACTTC; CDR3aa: CAISESTPRTGSYEQYF